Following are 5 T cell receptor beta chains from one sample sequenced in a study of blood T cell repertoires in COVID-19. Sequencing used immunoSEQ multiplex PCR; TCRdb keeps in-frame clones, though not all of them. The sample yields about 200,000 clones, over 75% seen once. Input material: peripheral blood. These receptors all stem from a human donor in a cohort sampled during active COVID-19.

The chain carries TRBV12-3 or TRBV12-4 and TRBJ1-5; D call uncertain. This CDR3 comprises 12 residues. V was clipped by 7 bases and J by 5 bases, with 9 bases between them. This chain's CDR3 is CASTLGDQPQHF. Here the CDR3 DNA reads TGTGCCAGCACTCTAGGAGATCAGCCCCAGCATTTT.

The CDR3 here is CASSSGLLKITDTQYF. In DNA, the CDR3 is TGTGCCAGCAGTTCGGGACTATTAAAGATCACAGATACGCAGTATTTT. The rearrangement uses TRBV6-2 or TRBV6-3 and TRBJ2-3; TRBD2 agrees at 7 bases. Trimming cost V 4 bases and J 2 bases; bases outside gene matches: 9. Germline CDR1 reads MNHEY; CDR2 reads SVGEGT. The length of the CDR3 is 16 residues.

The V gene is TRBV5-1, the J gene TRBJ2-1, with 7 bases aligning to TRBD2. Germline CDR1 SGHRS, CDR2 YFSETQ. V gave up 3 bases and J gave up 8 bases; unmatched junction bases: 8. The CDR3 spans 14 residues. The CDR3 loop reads CASSSRLARDEQFF. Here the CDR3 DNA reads TGCGCCAGCAGCTCCCGACTAGCAAGGGATGAGCAGTTCTTC.

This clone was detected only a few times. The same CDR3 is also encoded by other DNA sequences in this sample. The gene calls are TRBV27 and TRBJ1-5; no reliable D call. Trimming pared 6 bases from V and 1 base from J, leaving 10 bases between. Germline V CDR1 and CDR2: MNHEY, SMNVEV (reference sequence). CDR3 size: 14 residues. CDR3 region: CASRAGESNQPQHF. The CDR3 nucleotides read TGTGCCAGCAGAGCCGGGGAAAGCAATCAGCCCCAGCATTTT.

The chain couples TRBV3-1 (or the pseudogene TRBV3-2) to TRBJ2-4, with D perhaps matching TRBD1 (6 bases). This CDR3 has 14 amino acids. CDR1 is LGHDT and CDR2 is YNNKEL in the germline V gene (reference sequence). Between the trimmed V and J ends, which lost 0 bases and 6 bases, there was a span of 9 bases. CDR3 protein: CASSQDRGRNIQYF. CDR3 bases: TGTGCCAGCAGCCAAGACAGGGGTAGAAACATTCAGTACTTC.